A single sample is the source of the 22 T cell receptor beta chains below, sequenced in a study of beta chain features in type 1 diabetes. Broader study findings: TCRB CDR3 length was moderately but significantly reduced in all four CD4+ subsets of Type 1 diabetes patients.

Expressed TCRB transcripts were sequenced because the isolated RNA had all been reverse transcribed beforehand. The table came from immunoSEQ multiplex PCR; TCRdb's copy has only in-frame clones and leaves some out. This table has fewer than 110,000 clones, approximately 30% appearing once. Their antigens are not known. Material for sequencing was central memory CD4+ T cells from blood. The receptors here all came from a woman between 18 and 29 years old with type 1 diabetes.

The chain carries TRBV7-2 and TRBJ1-2, with 9 bases fitting TRBD1. With 5 bases clipped from V and 3 bases from J, the junction kept 10 bases outside the gene matches. This CDR3 has 16 residues. CDR1 is SGHTA and CDR2 is FQGNSA in the germline V gene. The CDR3 DNA reads as TGTGCCAGCAGCCCCGGGACAGGGTACTACTACTATGGCTACACCTTC. This sequence encodes CASSPGTGYYYYGYTF.

This clone was found a few times. The chain links TRBV4-1 to TRBJ1-2; 11 positions match TRBD1. Germline V gene lookup returns CDR1 MGHRA and CDR2 YSYEKL. This CDR3 has 16 amino acids. Trimming removed 1 base from V and 4 bases from J; junction bases left unmatched: 5. For the CDR3, the DNA is TGCGCCAGCAGCCAAGCGGAGGGACAGGGGGGCTATGGCTACACCTTC. This encodes CASSQAEGQGGYGYTF.

This clone turned up a few times. The chain combines TRBV2 with TRBJ2-3; D perhaps matches TRBD2 (5 bases). Between the trimmed V and J ends, which lost 7 bases and 4 bases, there was a span of 21 bases. This CDR3 spans 16 amino acids. Looked up from germline, CDR1 is SNHLY and CDR2 is FYNNEI. CDR3 residues: CASTDGIARAADTQYF. The CDR3 DNA reads TGTGCCAGCACCGATGGGATTGCGAGGGCGGCAGATACGCAGTATTTT.

This clone was counted only a few times. The chain is built from TRBV7-8 and TRBJ1-1; D is ambiguous. Germline values: CDR1 SGHVS, CDR2 FQNEAQ. Trimming pared 5 bases from V and 4 bases from J, leaving 26 bases between. The CDR3 is made up of 18 amino acids. The CDR3 protein is CASSGMRRVGEEGTEAFF. CDR3 nucleotides: TGTGCCAGCAGCGGAATGAGGCGAGTGGGAGAGGAGGGCACTGAAGCTTTCTTT.

This chain uses TRBV2 with TRBJ2-4; 10 nucleotides align to TRBD1. CDR1 SNHLY and CDR2 FYNNEI come from the germline V gene. V lost 9 bases to trimming and J lost 8 bases; unmatched junction nucleotides: 7. The CDR3 length is 13 residues. CDR3 sequence: CASLEDRGYIQYF. DNA of the CDR3: TGTGCCAGTCTCGAGGACAGGGGGTACATTCAGTACTTC.

In its sample, this clone was seen a few times. The chain has TRBV21-1 and TRBJ2-5; the listed D gene, TRBD2, was not tested against the DNA. TRBV21-1 constitutes a pseudogene. The CDR3 has 16 residues. The CDR3 nucleotides read TGTGCCAGCAGCAAAGCGATGCGGGAGTTGTTAGAGACCCAGTACTTC. Translation: CASSKAMRELLETQYF.

This rearrangement joins TRBV12-5 to TRBJ2-1, with TRBD2 as a possible D gene (6 bases). This CDR3 contains 12 residues. CDR1 is LGHNT and CDR2 is FRNRAP in the germline V gene. Trimming shortened V by 8 bases and J by 10 bases, and 15 bases separated the two germline ends. As DNA, the CDR3 is TGTGCTAGTTCCAAACGGGAGATCGAGCAGTTCTTC. Protein sequence: CASSKREIEQFF.

This clone was counted between two and nine times. V gene TRBV7-3 combines with J gene TRBJ1-2; TRBD1 matches at 9 bases. This CDR3 is 16 amino acids long. Trimming removed 5 bases from V and 6 bases from J; junction bases left unmatched: 13. CDR1 is SGHTA and CDR2 is FQGTGA in the germline V gene. Written as DNA, the CDR3 is TGTGCCAGCAGCCCGATAGGACAGGGGTCAAAGCATGGCTACACCTTC. Protein product: CASSPIGQGSKHGYTF.

The chain carries TRBV7-9 and TRBJ1-1, with 12 nucleotides matching TRBD1. Trimming at V came to 4 bases and at J to 8 bases, leaving 2 bases not matched to a gene. This CDR3 region has 13 residues. The V gene's germline CDR1 is SEHNR and CDR2 FQNEAQ (reference sequence). CDR3 residues: CASSSGTGGEAFF. The CDR3 region has the DNA TGTGCCAGCAGCTCCGGGACAGGGGGCGAAGCTTTCTTT.

This chain connects TRBV28 to TRBJ2-2; 15 bases fit TRBD2. The trim removed 2 bases at V and 6 bases at J, leaving 7 bases unmatched. The CDR3 totals 18 residues. Germline loops: CDR1 MDHEN, CDR2 SYDVKM. The DNA for the CDR3 is TGTGCCAGCAGTTTAGGGGGACTAGCGGGAGGAATCGCCGGGGAGCTGTTTTTT. Protein sequence: CASSLGGLAGGIAGELFF.

For the CDR3, the DNA is TGTGCCAGCAGCTCAGGACAGTCCTTGGACACAGATACGCAGTATTTT. Protein sequence: CASSSGQSLDTDTQYF. This chain links TRBV7-2 with TRBJ2-3, with D tentatively TRBD1 (6 bases). Germline CDR1 reads SGHTA; CDR2 reads FQGNSA. V was shortened by 4 bases and J by 2 bases, with 16 bases between the two germline ends. The CDR3 loop spans 16 amino acids.

The chain carries TRBV30 and TRBJ1-5; 10 positions match TRBD1. Trimming at V came to 5 bases and at J to 6 bases, leaving 4 bases not matched to a gene. The CDR3 runs 13 residues. The V gene's germline CDR1 is GTSNPN and CDR2 SVGIG (reference sequence). For the CDR3, the DNA is TGTGCCTGGGCTGGACAGGGGGGTCAGCCCCAGCATTTT. Translation gives CAWAGQGGQPQHF.

The chain carries TRBV5-1 and TRBJ2-3, with D possibly TRBD2 on 6 matching bases. Germline assignment: CDR1 SGHRS and CDR2 YFSETQ. V was pared by 0 bases and J by 2 bases, with 13 bases between. This CDR3 contains 16 residues. CDR3 region: CASSLAVAEVTDTQYF. As DNA, the CDR3 is TGCGCCAGCAGCTTGGCCGTAGCGGAGGTCACAGATACGCAGTATTTT.

The DNA of the CDR3 is TGTGCCAGCAGCCGAACGGCAGGGACTAATGAAAAACTGTTTTTT. The encoded protein is CASSRTAGTNEKLFF. The chain links TRBV4-2 to TRBJ1-4, with D possibly TRBD1 on 5 matching bases. The CDR3 covers 15 residues. CDR1 is LGHNA and CDR2 is YNFKEQ in the germline V gene. Trimming took 4 bases from V and 2 from J, leaving 11 bases between them.

In its sample, this clone was seen a few times. The chain combines TRBV2 with TRBJ2-7; TRBD1 aligns across 10 bases. The CDR3 is 14 amino acids. The germline CDR1 and CDR2 sequences are SNHLY and FYNNEI. Losses at the gene ends were 7 bases for V and 5 bases for J; bases not matched to a gene: 8. CDR3 DNA: TGTGCCAGCACCGACCGGGACAGGGGCCACGAGCAGTACTTC. Its translation: CASTDRDRGHEQYF.

A few counts support this clone. This rearrangement joins TRBV6-6 to TRBJ1-1; 9 bases match TRBD1. The V gene's germline CDR1 is MNHNY and CDR2 SVGAGI (reference sequence). After removal of 7 bases from V and 7 bases from J, the junction contained 10 bases not matched to a gene. The CDR3 has 14 amino acids. CDR3 bases: TGTGCCAGCAAGCCGACAGGGGGACATTATGAAGCTTTCTTT. This sequence encodes CASKPTGGHYEAFF.

V and J are TRBV19 and TRBJ2-7; 7 nucleotides agree with TRBD2. Trimming removed 4 bases from V and 0 bases from J; junction bases left unmatched: 3. The CDR3 spans 14 residues. Germline V gene lookup returns CDR1 LNHDA and CDR2 SQIVND (reference sequence). The CDR3 is CASSKGLDSYEQYV. CDR3 bases: TGTGCCAGTAGTAAAGGACTAGACTCCTACGAGCAGTACGTC.

In its sample, this clone was seen a few times. The same CDR3 is also encoded by other DNA sequences in this sample. The CDR3 loop reads CASSIPGLDYGYTF. DNA for the CDR3: TGTGCCAGTAGTATTCCAGGGTTGGACTATGGCTACACCTTC. The chain uses TRBV19 and TRBJ1-2, with a tentative D call TRBD1 (5 bases). This CDR3 is 14 amino acids long. In germline, CDR1 is LNHDA, CDR2 SQIVND (reference sequence). V lost 3 bases and J lost 3, with 11 bases in between.

V and J are TRBV28 and TRBJ2-7; 7 bases are a match to TRBD1. CDR3 length: 13 amino acids. The V segment lost 6 bases and the J segment 2 bases; nucleotides outside the gene matches: 4. Germline CDR1 MDHEN, CDR2 SYDVKM. The chain's CDR3 is CASRPGQTYEQYF. The CDR3 DNA reads TGTGCCAGCAGGCCGGGACAGACCTACGAGCAGTACTTC.

The table lists this clone with a few counts. The chain recombines TRBV29-1 with TRBJ2-7; 10 bases are shared with TRBD1. CDR1 and CDR2 from the germline V gene are SQVTM and ANQGSEA. The CDR3 loop spans 14 amino acids. J was trimmed by 3 bases and V by 6 bases; bases with no gene match: 8. The CDR3 is CSVGVGQGVYEQYF. DNA of the CDR3: TGCAGCGTGGGGGTCGGACAGGGGGTCTACGAGCAGTACTTC.

About this clone: The same CDR3 arises from other DNA sequences in this sample as well. V and J are TRBV29-1 and TRBJ2-2; 10 positions agree with TRBD2. The CDR3 has 16 residues. V dropped 6 bases and J dropped 0; count of bases not matched to a gene: 7. In germline, CDR1 is SQVTM, CDR2 ANQGSEA. The CDR3: CSVETSGATNTGELFF. CDR3 coding DNA: TGCAGCGTCGAAACTAGCGGGGCTACGAACACCGGGGAGCTGTTTTTT.

In this sample, this clone turned up once. The rearrangement links TRBV19 to TRBJ2-1; D gene ambiguous. Germline V lookup: CDR1 LNHDA, CDR2 SQIVND (reference sequence). V gave up 4 bases and J gave up 7 bases, with 17 bases separating them. This CDR3 contains 15 residues. CDR3 nucleotides: TGTGCCAGTAGTAGGCGCCCAGGTCGAGAAAATGAGCAGTTCTTC. This translates into CASSRRPGRENEQFF.